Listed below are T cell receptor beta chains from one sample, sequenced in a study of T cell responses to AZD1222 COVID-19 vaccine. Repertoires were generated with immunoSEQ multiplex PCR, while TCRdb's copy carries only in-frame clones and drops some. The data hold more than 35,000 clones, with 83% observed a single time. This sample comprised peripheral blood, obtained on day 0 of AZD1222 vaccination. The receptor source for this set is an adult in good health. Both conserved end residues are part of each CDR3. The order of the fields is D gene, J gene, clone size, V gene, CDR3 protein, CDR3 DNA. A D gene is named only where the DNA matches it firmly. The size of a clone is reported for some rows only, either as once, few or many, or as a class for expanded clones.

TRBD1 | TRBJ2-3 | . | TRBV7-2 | CASSLEGGGTQYF | TGTGCCAGCAGCTTAGAAGGGGGCGGTACGCAGTATTTT
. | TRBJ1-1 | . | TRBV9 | CASSVWHGPNTEAFF | TGTGCCAGCAGCGTATGGCACGGACCGAACACTGAAGCTTTCTTT
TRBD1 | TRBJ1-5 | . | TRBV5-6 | CASSSWTGPQPQHF | TGTGCCAGCAGCTCATGGACAGGGCCTCAGCCCCAGCATTTT
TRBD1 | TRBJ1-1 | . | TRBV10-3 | CAISSGTGPTEAFF | TGTGCCATCAGTTCCGGGACAGGGCCTACTGAAGCTTTCTTT
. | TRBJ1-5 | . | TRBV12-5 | CASGLTYGNQPQHF | TGTGCTAGTGGTTTGACCTACGGCAATCAGCCCCAGCATTTT
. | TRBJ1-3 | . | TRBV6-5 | CASSYSLRKEGNTIYF | TGTGCCAGCAGTTACTCTCTGAGGAAAGAAGGAAACACCATATATTTT
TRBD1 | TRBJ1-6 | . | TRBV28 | CASGRGTGPNSPLHF | TGTGCCAGCGGCAGGGGGACAGGGCCGAATTCACCCCTCCACTTT
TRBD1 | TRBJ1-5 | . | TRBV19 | CASSARTGELSNQPQHF | TGTGCCAGTAGTGCCAGGACAGGGGAACTTAGCAATCAGCCCCAGCATTTT
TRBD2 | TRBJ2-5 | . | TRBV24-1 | CATSDSRASGRAGETQYF | TGTGCCACCAGTGACTCTAGGGCTAGCGGGAGGGCCGGGGAGACCCAGTACTTC
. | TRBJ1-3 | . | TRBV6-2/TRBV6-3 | CASTPADYASSGNTIYF | TGTGCCAGCACCCCCGCGGATTATGCTAGCTCTGGAAACACCATATATTTT
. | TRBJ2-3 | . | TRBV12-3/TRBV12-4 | CASSLMEGDTQYF | TGTGCCAGCAGTTTAATGGAGGGGGATACGCAGTATTTT
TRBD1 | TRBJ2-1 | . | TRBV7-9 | CASSLADRPSSYNEQFF | TGTGCCAGCAGCTTAGCGGACAGGCCGAGCTCCTACAATGAGCAGTTCTTC
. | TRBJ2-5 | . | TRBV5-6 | CASSFRETQYF | TGTGCCAGCAGCTTCCGGGAGACCCAGTACTTC
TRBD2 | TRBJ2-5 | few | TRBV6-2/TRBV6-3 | CASSLAVRKTQYF | TGTGCCAGCAGCCTAGCGGTTCGAAAGACCCAGTACTTC
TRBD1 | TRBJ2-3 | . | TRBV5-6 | CASSAQGDTQYF | TGTGCCAGCAGCGCACAGGGGGATACGCAGTATTTT
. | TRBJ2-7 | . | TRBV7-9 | CASSWWTVQSPTYEQYF | TGTGCCAGCAGCTGGTGGACAGTCCAATCCCCCACCTACGAGCAGTACTTC
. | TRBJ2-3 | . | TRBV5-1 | CASSRVGEGTDTQYF | TGCGCCAGCAGCCGAGTGGGAGAAGGGACAGATACGCAGTATTTT
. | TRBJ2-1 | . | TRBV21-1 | CASRNDRIYNEQFF | TGTGCCAGCAGAAACGACAGGATCTACAATGAGCAGTTCTTC
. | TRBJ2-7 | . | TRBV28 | CASSSGIYEQYF | TGTGCCAGCAGTTCAGGGATCTACGAGCAGTACTTC
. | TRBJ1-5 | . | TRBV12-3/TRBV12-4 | CASSRDHNQPQHF | TGTGCCAGCAGCCGGGACCACAATCAGCCCCAGCATTTT
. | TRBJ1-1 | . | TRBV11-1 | CASSFQRWTEAFF | TGTGCCAGCAGCTTTCAACGATGGACTGAAGCTTTCTTT
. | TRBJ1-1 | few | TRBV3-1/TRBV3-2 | CASSQEGILNTEAFF | TGTGCCAGCAGCCAAGAAGGGATTTTGAACACTGAAGCTTTCTTT
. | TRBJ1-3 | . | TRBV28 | CASSLTGLSSGNTIYF | TGTGCCAGCAGTTTAACAGGGCTCAGCTCTGGAAACACCATATATTTT
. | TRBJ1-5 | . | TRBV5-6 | CASSLGTGNQPQHF | TGTGCCAGCAGCCTCGGGACGGGCAATCAGCCCCAGCATTTT
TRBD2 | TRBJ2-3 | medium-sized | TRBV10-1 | CASSEGAWGLAGEGRDSDTQYF | TGCGCCAGCAGTGAGGGGGCCTGGGGACTAGCGGGGGAAGGAAGGGATTCAGATACGCAGTATTTT
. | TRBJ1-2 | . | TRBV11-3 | CASSVPSRSYTF | TGTGCCAGCAGCGTTCCCTCCAGAAGCTACACCTTC
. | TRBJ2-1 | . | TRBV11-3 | CASSRDSYNEQFF | TGTGCCAGCAGCCGGGACTCATACAATGAGCAGTTCTTC
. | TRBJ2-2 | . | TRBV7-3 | CASSLTAGELFF | TGTGCCAGCAGCTTAACCGCCGGGGAGCTGTTTTTT
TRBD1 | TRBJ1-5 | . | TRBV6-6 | CASSYVRGGSNQPQHF | TGTGCCAGCAGTTATGTCAGGGGGGGAAGCAATCAGCCCCAGCATTTT
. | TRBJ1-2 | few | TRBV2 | CASSDVIWDYGYTF | TGTGCCAGCAGTGACGTGATTTGGGACTATGGCTACACCTTC
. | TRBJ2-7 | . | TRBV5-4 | CASSLAAENEQYF | TGTGCCAGCAGCTTGGCGGCAGAGAACGAGCAGTACTTC
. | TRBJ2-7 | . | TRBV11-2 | CASSPLWSGEQYF | TGTGCCAGCAGCCCCCTATGGTCCGGGGAGCAGTACTTC
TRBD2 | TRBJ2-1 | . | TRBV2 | CASKRLAGGLYNEQFF | TGTGCCAGCAAAAGACTAGCGGGGGGACTCTACAATGAGCAGTTCTTC
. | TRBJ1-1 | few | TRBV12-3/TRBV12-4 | CASSLQGTEAFF | TGTGCCAGCAGTTTACAGGGGACTGAAGCTTTCTTT
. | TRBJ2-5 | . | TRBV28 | CASSLEGTQYF | TGTGCCAGCAGTTTAGAGGGGACCCAGTACTTC
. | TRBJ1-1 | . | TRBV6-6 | CASIAAAPNTEAFF | TGTGCCAGCATTGCCGCGGCGCCGAACACTGAAGCTTTCTTT
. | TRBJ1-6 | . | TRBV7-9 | CASSLGQTPSSGSPLHF | TGTGCCAGCAGCTTAGGACAAACCCCCTCATCGGGTTCACCCCTCCACTTT
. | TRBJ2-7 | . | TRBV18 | CASSLGPGSQGYEQYF | TGTGCCAGCTCCCTAGGGCCGGGGTCCCAAGGCTACGAGCAGTACTTC
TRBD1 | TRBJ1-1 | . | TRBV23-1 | CASGFRDRAYTEAFF | TGCGCCAGCGGTTTCAGGGACAGGGCTTACACTGAAGCTTTCTTT
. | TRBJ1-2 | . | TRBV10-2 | CAIGPGFYGYTF | TGCGCCATCGGGCCGGGCTTCTATGGCTACACCTTC
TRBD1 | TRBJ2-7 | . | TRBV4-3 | CASSQAGQGARYEQYF | TGCGCCAGCAGCCAAGCGGGACAGGGGGCTAGGTACGAGCAGTACTTC